The 18 T cell receptor beta chains listed next were all sequenced from one sample in a study of cytomegalovirus exposure and HLA in healthy donors. 13 Jbeta primers and 60 Vbeta primers were used for the PCR. The protocol was immunoSEQ multiplex PCR, while the TCRdb copy is restricted to in-frame clones and leaves out a portion. The sample lists over 150,000 clones, 80% to 90% occurring once. Sequenced: PBMCs. These receptors were obtained from a male donor in good health and CMV-seronegative.

This chain uses TRBV15 with TRBJ2-3, with TRBD2 matching 7 bases. The V gene end was trimmed by 5 bases and the J gene end by 0 bases; junction bases not matched to a gene: 5. This CDR3 is 15 amino acids long. Germline CDR1 and CDR2: LNHNV and YYDKDF (reference sequence). CDR3 amino acids: CATSGGDGSTDTQYF. The CDR3 coding sequence is TGTGCCACCAGCGGGGGGGACGGTAGCACAGATACGCAGTATTTT.

This sequence joins TRBV29-1 and TRBJ2-1; 9 bases fit TRBD1. Germline values: CDR1 SQVTM, CDR2 ANQGSEA. With 3 bases clipped from V and 8 bases from J, the junction kept 17 bases outside the gene matches. This CDR3 is 17 amino acids long. The CDR3 protein is CSVEVTGQGYRFYEQFF. The CDR3 bases are TGCAGCGTTGAGGTTACAGGACAGGGGTATAGGTTCTATGAGCAGTTCTTC.

The chain has TRBV7-3 and TRBJ2-1, with TRBD1 matching over 11 bases. Per germline, CDR1 SGHTA and CDR2 FQGTGA. The CDR3 is 16 residues long. Trimming removed 1 base from V and 8 bases from J; junction bases left unmatched: 7. CDR3 sequence reads: CASSLNGQGAGYEQFF. CDR3 nucleotide sequence: TGTGCCAGCAGCTTAAATGGACAGGGGGCCGGCTATGAGCAGTTCTTC.

The chain couples TRBV7-3 to TRBJ2-6; tentatively, D is TRBD1 (5 bases). Germline CDR1 reads SGHTA; CDR2 reads FQGTGA. The CDR3 loop spans 13 amino acids. V gave up 8 bases and J gave up 1 base, with 6 bases separating them. CDR3 residues: CASGASGANVLTF. CDR3 DNA sequence: TGTGCCAGCGGGGCATCTGGGGCCAACGTCCTGACTTTC.

This rearrangement joins TRBV5-6 to TRBJ2-1; TRBD1 agrees at 10 bases. CDR1 and CDR2 from the germline V gene are SGHDT and YYEEEE. There are 15 residues in the CDR3. V was clipped by 4 bases and J by 3 bases; unmatched bases: 4. Here the CDR3 reads CASSEGQGHYNEQFF. The CDR3 coding sequence is TGTGCCAGCAGCGAGGGACAGGGGCACTACAATGAGCAGTTCTTC.

The chain combines TRBV9 with TRBJ2-1; tentatively, D is TRBD2 (6 bases). The germline gives CDR1 SGDLS, CDR2 YYNGEE. This CDR3 is built from 14 residues. Deletions cut 0 bases from V and 9 bases from J, with 13 bases between. DNA of the CDR3: TGTGCCAGCAGCGTAGATCTTGGGCGGGGTGAGCAGTTCTTC. Amino acid sequence: CASSVDLGRGEQFF.

The rearrangement joins TRBV9 to TRBJ2-3, with 11 bases identical to TRBD2. Losses at the gene ends were 3 bases for V and 13 bases for J; bases not matched to a gene: 4. The CDR3 has 12 amino acids. Germline V gives CDR1 SGDLS, CDR2 YYNGEE. CDR3 loop: CASSGVAGGEYF. DNA of the CDR3: TGTGCCAGCAGCGGAGTAGCGGGGGGGGAGTATTTT.

J is TRBJ2-3 and V is TRBV4-3; the D is unclear. CDR1 is LGHNA and CDR2 is YSLEER in the germline V gene. V lost 1 base to trimming and J lost 8 bases, with 10 bases between them. There are 13 residues in the CDR3. The CDR3 DNA reads as TGCGCCAGCAGCCAAGGAGTACTAAGTACGCAGTATTTT. Its protein product is CASSQGVLSTQYF.

This clone has more than one count but fewer than ten. The chain couples TRBV28 to TRBJ2-3, with D perhaps matching TRBD2 (5 bases). CDR1 is MDHEN, CDR2 SYDVKM, per germline. This CDR3 spans 12 amino acids. V was cut by 6 bases and J by 2 bases, with 6 bases left in between. In DNA form, the CDR3 reads TGTGCCAGCAGCCGGGACACAGATACGCAGTATTTT. It specifies CASSRDTDTQYF.

The chain has TRBV4-3 and TRBJ2-2; D possibly corresponds to TRBD2 (5 bases). The CDR3 contains 16 residues. The germline V gene encodes CDR1 LGHNA and CDR2 YSLEER. The V and J ends lost 1 base and 5 bases respectively, with 14 bases between them. The CDR3 DNA sequence: TGCGCCAGCAGCCAAGTCGTGGGAGTAGGTACCGGGGAGCTGTTTTTT. Amino acid sequence: CASSQVVGVGTGELFF.

V and J are TRBV13 and TRBJ2-3; 8 nucleotides align to TRBD2. The length of the CDR3 is 17 residues. Germline V gene data show CDR1 as PRHDT and CDR2 as FYEKMQ (reference sequence). The J segment lost 0 bases and the V segment lost 4 bases, leaving 9 bases of the junction unmatched. The CDR3, as DNA: TGTGCCAGCAGCTCAACTAGCGGCAAAACTAGCACAGATACGCAGTATTTT. This encodes CASSSTSGKTSTDTQYF.

The genes are TRBV6-1 and TRBJ2-3; D might be TRBD2 (6 bases). Germline CDR1 MNHNS, CDR2 SASEGT. This CDR3 has 16 amino acids. V gave up 3 bases and J gave up 0 bases, with 13 bases separating them. CDR3 loop: CASSDLSGPSTDTQYF. Here the CDR3 DNA reads TGTGCCAGCAGTGACTTGAGCGGGCCTAGCACAGATACGCAGTATTTT.

CDR3 in amino acids: CASSPRGLAGGLYNEQFF. Written as DNA, the CDR3 is TGCGCCAGCAGCCCTCGTGGACTAGCGGGGGGGCTCTACAATGAGCAGTTCTTC. V gene TRBV5-1 combines with J gene TRBJ2-1, with TRBD2 matching 15 bases. Per the germline V gene, CDR1 is SGHRS and CDR2 is YFSETQ. V shed 4 bases, J shed 3 bases, and the junction held 8 bases outside the gene matches. The CDR3 loop spans 18 amino acids.

This chain links TRBV27 with TRBJ1-1; TRBD1 might be the D (5 bases). Per germline, CDR1 MNHEY and CDR2 SMNVEV (reference sequence). Trimming stripped 4 bases from V and 1 base from J, with 10 bases between. This CDR3 contains 14 residues. The CDR3 DNA reads TGTGCCAGCAGTTCTTGGGGGGGGAACACTGAAGCTTTCTTT. Translated, it gives CASSSWGGNTEAFF.

Remarks on this clone: Relative to the germline gene, one junction end is altered; a read error may explain this. This chain joins TRBV7-9 and TRBJ2-5, with D possibly matching TRBD2 (5 bases). Germline V gives CDR1 SEHNR, CDR2 FQNEAQ (reference sequence). CDR3 length: 16 amino acids. CDR3 sequence reads: CSSSLVEGAARETQYF. Here the CDR3 DNA reads TGTTCCAGCAGCTTAGTCGAGGGTGCGGCGAGGGAGACCCAGTACTTC.

This rearrangement joins TRBV20-1 to TRBJ1-1; TRBD1 aligns across 7 bases. Germline CDR1 and CDR2: DFQATT and SNEGSKA (reference sequence). The CDR3 loop spans 11 amino acids. Trimming took 3 bases from V and 11 from J; bases not matched to a gene: 6. The CDR3 reads CSASQTGSAFF. The CDR3 DNA reads TGCAGTGCTAGCCAGACAGGGAGCGCTTTCTTT.

This clone was observed a few times. CDR3 nucleotide sequence: TGTGCCAGCAGCTTGGGACCGGGAGCTCATCAGCCCCAGCATTTT. Translated, it gives CASSLGPGAHQPQHF. V usage is TRBV5-6 and J usage is TRBJ1-5; D uncertain. Trimming took off 0 bases at V and 5 bases at J, with 12 bases between the two ends. CDR3 size: 15 residues. Germline loops: CDR1 SGHDT, CDR2 YYEEEE.

The J gene is TRBJ1-1, the V gene TRBV25-1, with D tentatively TRBD1 (5 bases). The V end lost 4 bases, the J end lost 9 bases, and 15 bases lay between the germline ends. The CDR3 extends over 13 amino acids. Germline V gene lookup returns CDR1 MGHDK and CDR2 SYGVNS. CDR3 in amino acids: CASSVGGGVKAFF. The CDR3 DNA reads as TGTGCCAGCAGTGTGGGGGGGGGAGTGAAAGCTTTCTTT.